This T cell receptor (beta chain) emerged from a study of CD8 T cells in ankylosing spondylitis. Study-level points and caveats: Within ankylosing spondylitis blood, a TCR beta motif made up of eight or nine highly homologous variants appeared to be characteristic. Reactive arthritis synovial fluid and blood previously showed some of these motif variants. Disease-linked clones displayed a CD8+ phenotype and appeared relatively rarely in peripheral blood. Disease-linked clones were reportedly significantly enriched in matched ankylosing spondylitis synovial fluid.

The CDR3 sequence is 19 residues long. V was shortened by 2 bases and J by 3 bases, with 22 bases between the two germline ends. Germline CDR1 is KGHDR and CDR2 is SFDVKD. There are a few counts of this clonotype. Its antigen is not known. For TCR beta, libraries came from quantitative 5'-RACE with molecular barcodes. TCRdb recomputed calls from the 5' RACE reads with MiXCR, one row per CDR3 protein. The table records roughly 400,000 distinct CDR3 sequences, 20% to 25% of them present only once. The sample comprised blood, either unsorted or a sorted T cell fraction (not recorded which). The chain carries TRBV24-1 and TRBJ1-5; tentative D call: TRBD1 (6 bases). The sequence derives from a male donor with ankylosing spondylitis. This CDR3 reads CATSDSESQGKELNQPQHF. CDR3 DNA: TGTGCCACCAGTGATTCCGAATCACAGGGAAAGGAGCTCAATCAGCCCCAGCATTTT.